Each of the 5 T cell receptor beta chains below was sequenced from the same sample in a study of blood T cell repertoires in COVID-19. The data were produced by immunoSEQ multiplex PCR, yet TCRdb's version contains in-frame clones alone and is incomplete. Here the sample spans tens of thousands of clones, approximately 88% being singletons. The source material was peripheral blood. The receptor source for this set is a man in his fifties with acute or convalescent COVID-19.

The chain employs TRBV19 and TRBJ1-6; D possibly corresponds to TRBD1 (5 bases). This CDR3 has 16 amino acids. Germline V lookup: CDR1 LNHDA, CDR2 SQIVND (reference sequence). The V end was cut by 11 bases, the J end by 0 bases, with 17 bases between. CDR3 loop: CASNWDGSSYNSPLHF. Here the CDR3 DNA reads TGTGCCTCAAATTGGGACGGGAGCTCCTATAATTCACCCCTCCACTTT.

In nucleotides, the CDR3 is TGTGCCAGCAGTTTGGGGGACTACGGGGAGCTGTTTTTT. Protein product: CASSLGDYGELFF. The J gene is TRBJ2-2, the V gene TRBV28; 7 nucleotides match TRBD2. From germline, CDR1 is MDHEN and CDR2 SYDVKM. After removal of 3 bases from V and 7 bases from J, the junction contained 2 bases not matched to a gene. The CDR3 extends over 13 amino acids.

V is TRBV5-1 and J is TRBJ2-7; TRBD2 agrees at 9 bases. The CDR3 has 15 amino acids. V trimming: 0 bases; J trimming: 6 bases; junction bases outside the gene matches: 7. Per germline, CDR1 SGHRS and CDR2 YFSETQ. The CDR3: CASSLEVAGGSEQYF. The CDR3 nucleotides are TGCGCCAGCAGCTTGGAGGTTGCGGGAGGGAGCGAGCAGTACTTC.

The chain links TRBV7-2 to TRBJ1-1; 8 nucleotides match TRBD1. The junction had 8 bases not matched to a gene; V was cut back by 1 base and J by 10 bases. CDR1 is SGHTA, CDR2 FQGNSA, per germline. The CDR3 spans 14 residues. The CDR3 DNA reads as TGTGCCAGCAGCTTAGTCCAGGGGGCTCTTGTAGCTTTCTTT. Translating gives CASSLVQGALVAFF. Looking up the rest from reference TRBV7-2 and TRBJ1-1 gives the full variable domain: GAGVSQSPSNKVTEKGKDVELRCDPISGHTALYWYRQSLGQGLEFLIYFQGNSAPDKSGLPSDRFSAERTGGSVSTLTIQRTQQEDSAVYLCASSLVQGALVAFFGQGTRLTVV.

V is TRBV3-1 (or the pseudogene TRBV3-2) and J is TRBJ1-5; TRBD1 is a possible D gene (5 bases). The V gene's germline CDR1 is LGHDT and CDR2 YNNKEL (reference sequence). The CDR3 is 15 residues long. Trimming removed 8 bases from V and 5 bases from J, with 19 bases in between. CDR3 sequence: CASDPRRGEDQPQHF. The CDR3 bases are TGTGCCAGCGACCCCCGTCGGGGGGAGGATCAGCCCCAGCATTTT.